Listed below are T cell receptor beta chains from one sample, sequenced in a study of blood T cell repertoires in COVID-19. The data were produced by immunoSEQ multiplex PCR, yet TCRdb's version contains in-frame clones alone and is incomplete. The data show fewer than 45,000 clones, 80% seen once. The specimen sequenced was peripheral blood. These receptors were taken from a man between 65 and 85 years old with acute or convalescent COVID-19. Both conserved end residues are trimmed from each CDR3. Fields, in order: V gene, D gene, CDR3 protein. A D gene is named only where the DNA matches it firmly.

TRBV19,NA,ASSPGPGGVYEQY
TRBV19,TRBD1,ASSSLGQGTEAF
TRBV6-2/TRBV6-3,NA,ASSYSRGRAGEQF
TRBV6-5,TRBD1,ASRGTGLAGELF
TRBV4-3,TRBD2,ASSPLAGGQNEQF
TRBV11-2,TRBD1,ASSSTGGNSPLH
TRBV3-1/TRBV3-2,NA,ASSQRGTDTQY
TRBV6-6,TRBD1,ASSPGDSFLFEKLF
TRBV6-1,TRBD1,ASSERGQGNTIY
TRBV7-3,NA,ASSLTKNTEAF
TRBV3-1/TRBV3-2,TRBD1,ASSPRTGGFSYEQY
TRBV25-1,TRBD1,ASRGTGRGQPQH
TRBV7-9,NA,ASSLPQSGDSPLH
TRBV4-3,NA,ASSYSGRGGTEAF
TRBV5-5,NA,ASSPGDTEAF
TRBV7-9,NA,ASSSLTRLKGANVLT
TRBV6-2/TRBV6-3,NA,ASSYRTSYGYT
TRBV7-9,TRBD1,ASSLAGRGSRNTIY
TRBV7-2,NA,ASSQTGNYGYT
TRBV14,TRBD1,ASSLRTGGSPLH
TRBV6-6,TRBD1,ASSLQQGYSNQPQH
TRBV28,NA,ASIRGAPSSGNTIY
TRBV9,TRBD1,ASSSGTGPSGAQH
TRBV7-8,TRBD1,ASSDDRGHNQPQH
TRBV3-1/TRBV3-2,TRBD2,ASQPGGRDTQY
TRBV6-1,NA,ASSEYGGGQPQH
TRBV27,NA,ASRTLTTVPAKNIQY
TRBV7-2,NA,ASSWTVSYNEQF
TRBV7-2,TRBD1,ASSLDGPTGDTFYGYT
TRBV7-2,NA,ASSLGRENEQF
TRBV29-1,NA,SVSGQAYEQY
TRBV5-6,TRBD1,ASSLRTVTGESGYT
TRBV19,NA,ASKAGEYNEQF
TRBV19,TRBD1,ASSIEDRVYGYT
TRBV2,NA,ASSYRALNYGYT
TRBV5-1,NA,ASSLGTWRGTGELF
TRBV30,NA,AWSAGAWEPQH
TRBV5-1,TRBD2,ASGTSGGLGTGELF
TRBV3-1/TRBV3-2,NA,ASSQDRGGEQY
TRBV2,TRBD1,ASRTGTGGNEQF
TRBV11-2,NA,ASSLDRTDGNYGYT
TRBV5-1,TRBD1,ASAKDRGPSPLH
TRBV6-5,NA,ASSYSGTRNEQF
TRBV7-9,TRBD1,ASSQQGTGGNSPLH
TRBV25-1,TRBD1,ASSEIYRGRTEAF
TRBV7-2,NA,ASSLAGQPQH
TRBV10-2,NA,ASTMGGGTEAF
TRBV19,NA,ASSIQHSNYGYT
TRBV28,TRBD1,ASRTGAQEPSNYGYT
TRBV4-3,NA,ASSQEGTAVRYGEKLF
TRBV5-5,NA,ASSPRQLSGNTIY
TRBV19,NA,ASSDGRANTGELF
TRBV5-4,NA,ASSPNTGELF
TRBV19,NA,ASSGSAAGNTIY
TRBV6-6,TRBD1,ASRHRDSDNSPLH